This is a list of T cell receptor beta chains from one sample in a study of cytomegalovirus exposure and HLA in healthy donors. TCRdb's table, derived via immunoSEQ multiplex PCR, lists solely in-frame clones and lacks some. The sample holds some 170,000 clones, over 65% seen once. The sequencing input was PBMCs. The receptors come from a man aged 18 to 29 in good health and CMV-seropositive. Both conserved end residues are part of each CDR3. A D gene is named only where the DNA matches it firmly. The listing skips clone size in some rows; elsewhere it reads once, few, many or a size class.

D gene | J gene | V gene | clone size | CDR3 length | CDR3 DNA | CDR3 protein
. | TRBJ1-5 | TRBV19 | . | 14 | TGTGCCAGTACAACAGGGACCAGGAATCAGCCCCAGCATTTT | CASTTGTRNQPQHF
TRBD1 | TRBJ1-2 | TRBV6-5 | . | 14 | TGTGCCAGCAGTTTGGACAGGGGAGCCTATGGCTACACCTTC | CASSLDRGAYGYTF
TRBD2 | TRBJ2-4 | TRBV6-4 | . | 14 | TGTGCCAGCAGTGAACTAGCGGGTGGAAACATTCAGTACTTC | CASSELAGGNIQYF
. | TRBJ1-2 | TRBV30 | . | 16 | TGTGCCTGGAGTGACCCCGGGACACAAACTAACTATGGCTACACCTTC | CAWSDPGTQTNYGYTF
TRBD2 | TRBJ2-3 | TRBV5-1 | . | 15 | TGCGCCAGCAGCTTGGTAGCGGGAGCTGGAGATACGCAGTATTTT | CASSLVAGAGDTQYF
. | TRBJ2-1 | TRBV7-2 | . | 17 | TGTGCCAGCAGCCGGTTTTTAGGGTCAAGGGGTTACAATGAGCAGTTCTTC | CASSRFLGSRGYNEQFF
TRBD1 | TRBJ1-2 | TRBV30 | . | 13 | TGTGCCTGGGATGGCAGGGGGCGGTTTGGCTACACCTTC | CAWDGRGRFGYTF
TRBD1 | TRBJ1-5 | TRBV4-2 | . | 18 | TGTGCCAGCAGCCAAGATGGTTGGGGGACAGCATTAAATCAGCCCCAGCATTTT | CASSQDGWGTALNQPQHF
. | TRBJ2-4 | TRBV12-5 | . | 16 | TGTGCTAGTGGTTTGGCTATGGGGGGTTTCAAAAACATTCAGTACTTC | CASGLAMGGFKNIQYF
. | TRBJ1-1 | TRBV21-1 | few | 14 | TGTGCCAGCAGCAACCAGGGGGAAAACACTGAAGCTTTCTTT | CASSNQGENTEAFF
TRBD2 | TRBJ2-5 | TRBV4-2 | . | 14 | TGTGCCAGCAGCCTCGGGGGGGCCGGGGAGACCCAGTACTTC | CASSLGGAGETQYF
. | TRBJ1-5 | TRBV10-3 | . | 15 | TGTGCCATCAGTGAGAGGGCAGGGTATGGTCAGCCCCAGCATTTT | CAISERAGYGQPQHF
. | TRBJ1-2 | TRBV5-4 | few | 15 | TGTGCCAGCAGCTTGGTGGGCCGGGAGAACTATGGCTACACCTTC | CASSLVGRENYGYTF
TRBD1 | TRBJ2-1 | TRBV7-9 | few | 17 | TGTGCCAGCAGCTTAGAACAGGGGAGTCGGGGCTACAATGAGCAGTTCTTC | CASSLEQGSRGYNEQFF
. | TRBJ2-3 | TRBV2 | . | 13 | TGTGCCAGCAGTGCAGAGACTACCTATACGCAGTATTTT | CASSAETTYTQYF
. | TRBJ1-2 | TRBV20-1 | once | 11 | TGCAGTGCTCCAGTGGTCTATGGCTACACCTTC | CSAPVVYGYTF
. | TRBJ2-1 | TRBV30 | . | 14 | TGTGCCTGGAGAAAGCAGGGGGGAGATGGTGAGCAGTTCTTC | CAWRKQGGDGEQFF
TRBD2 | TRBJ2-1 | TRBV5-4 | . | 16 | TGTGCCAGCAGCTTGGGGATAGGACTAGCGGACAATGAGCAGTTCTTC | CASSLGIGLADNEQFF
TRBD1 | TRBJ2-2 | TRBV7-9 | . | 17 | TGTGCCAGCAGCCACCGGGACAGGGGATCGGACACCGGGGAGCTGTTTTTT | CASSHRDRGSDTGELFF
. | TRBJ2-3 | TRBV30 | . | 12 | TGTGCCTGGGGTCCCGGACAAGACACGCAGTATTTT | CAWGPGQDTQYF
. | TRBJ1-1 | TRBV15 | . | 13 | TGTGCCACCAGCAGAGAAACCACAGCTCAAGCTTTCTTT | CATSRETTAQAFF
. | TRBJ1-2 | TRBV30 | few | 11 | TGTGCGTACACGGGGAACTATGGCTACACCTTC | CAYTGNYGYTF
TRBD1 | TRBJ2-1 | TRBV29-1 | . | 13 | TGCAGCGGTGCAGGGGGCGCCTACAATGAGCAGTTCTTC | CSGAGGAYNEQFF
. | TRBJ2-5 | TRBV7-2 | . | 15 | TGTGCCAGCAGCTTAGGACTAACGGTCGGAGAGACCCAGTACTTC | CASSLGLTVGETQYF